This T cell receptor beta chain was retrieved from a study of cytomegalovirus exposure and HLA in healthy donors. Study-wide context: Some 85 million unique TCRs, all from HLA-typed donors, were included in an early release of the data. Broader study findings: Accurate predictions that matched the HLA-A and HLA-B alleles of most subjects were reportedly made from TCR beta sequences. For TCR beta chains, V- and J-gene trimming was later linked to a missense DCLRE1C variant.

The PCR ran on 60 Vbeta and 13 Jbeta primers. The table came from immunoSEQ multiplex PCR; TCRdb's copy has only in-frame clones and leaves some out. The sample carries approximately 170,000 clones, 65% to 85% recorded once. As regards this clone: Its antigen is currently unknown.

CDR1 is MNHNS, CDR2 SASEGT, per germline. CDR3 size: 14 residues. Trimming took 1 base from V and 3 from J, leaving 7 bases between them. This chain joins TRBV6-1 and TRBJ1-5; no firm D call. The sequence derives from a man in his fifties in good health and CMV-seropositive. The sequencing input was PBMCs. The CDR3 reads CASSEGHYNQPQHF. CDR3 coding DNA: TGTGCCAGCAGTGAAGGGCACTACAATCAGCCCCAGCATTTT.